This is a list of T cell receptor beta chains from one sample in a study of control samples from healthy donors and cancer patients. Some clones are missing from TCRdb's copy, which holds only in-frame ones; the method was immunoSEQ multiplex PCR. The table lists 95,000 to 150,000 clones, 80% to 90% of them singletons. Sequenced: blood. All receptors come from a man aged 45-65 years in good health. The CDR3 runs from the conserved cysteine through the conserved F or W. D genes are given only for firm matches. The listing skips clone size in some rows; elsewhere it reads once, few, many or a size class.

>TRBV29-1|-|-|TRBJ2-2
TGCAGCGTTGAAGAGGGGACACCGTCCGGGGAGCTGTTTTTT
CSVEEGTPSGELFF
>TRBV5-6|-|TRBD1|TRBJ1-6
TGTGCCAGCAGCACACAGGGGTCCTATAATTCACCCCTCCACTTT
CASSTQGSYNSPLHF
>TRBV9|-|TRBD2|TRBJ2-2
TGTGCCAGCAGCGCGACTAGCGGGGGGGCTGGCGGGGAGCTGTTTTTT
CASSATSGGAGGELFF
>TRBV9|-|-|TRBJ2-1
TGTGCCAGCAGCGTAGGGGGGCTAGCCAATGAGCAGTTCTTC
CASSVGGLANEQFF
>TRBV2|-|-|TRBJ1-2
TGTGCCAGCAGTGACCATAACTATGGCTACACCTTC
CASSDHNYGYTF
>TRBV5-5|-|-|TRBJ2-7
TGTGCCAGCAGCTTGTTATCCGACGAGCAGTACTTC
CASSLLSDEQYF
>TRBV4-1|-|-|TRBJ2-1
TGCGCCAGCAGCCAAGAACGAGGATATCTCTACAATGAGCAGTTCTTC
CASSQERGYLYNEQFF
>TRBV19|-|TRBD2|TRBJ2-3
TGTGCCAGTAGTATGGGACTAGCGGGGACCGCAGATACGCAGTATTTT
CASSMGLAGTADTQYF
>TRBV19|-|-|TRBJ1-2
TGTGCCAGTAGTCCACCGACTACGAGCTATGGCTACACCTTC
CASSPPTTSYGYTF
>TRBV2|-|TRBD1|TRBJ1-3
TGTGCCAGCAGGGGACAGATACGCTCTGGAAACACCATATATTTT
CASRGQIRSGNTIYF
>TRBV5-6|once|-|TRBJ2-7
TGTGCCAGCAGCTTTACGGCGGGTTCCGAGCAGTACTTC
CASSFTAGSEQYF
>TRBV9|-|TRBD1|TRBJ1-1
TGTGCCAGCAGCAGAGGACAGGGAAGCACTGAAGCTTTCTTT
CASSRGQGSTEAFF